This T cell receptor (beta chain) was recovered during a study of blood T cell repertoires in COVID-19. Study-wide background: Sites across the United States, Italy and Spain contributed samples from acute and convalescent COVID-19. T cells, B-cell-depleted T cells, or PBMCs provided the cDNA or gDNA that served as material.

Original processing methods: Reference gene primers were amplified, and this amplification served to estimate nucleated cell counts. Repertoires were generated with immunoSEQ multiplex PCR, while TCRdb's copy carries only in-frame clones and drops some. V, J and clone size reflect that table, while D and trimming were determined from the DNA. The sample contains fewer than 350,000 clones, 70% to 90% of which appear only once. The CDR3 extends over 15 amino acids. The V and J ends lost 0 bases and 4 bases respectively, with 10 bases between them. CDR1 and CDR2 (germline): MNHEY, SVGEGT. As regards this clone: Other DNA sequences within the sample encode an identical CDR3.

The J gene is TRBJ1-5, the V gene TRBV6-2 or TRBV6-3, with no clear D. This receptor was taken from a woman aged 25 to 39 with COVID-19, enrolled during active disease. Sequenced input: peripheral blood. Here the CDR3 DNA reads TGTGCCAGCAGTTACTCGGGCGGGCGAAATCAGCCCCAGCATTTT. It specifies CASSYSGGRNQPQHF.